This is a list of T cell receptor beta chains from one sample in a study of T cells in Graves' hyperthyroidism and ophthalmopathy. TCRdb called the multiplex PCR reads again in MiXCR, with one record for every CDR3 protein. The table includes about 300,000 distinct CDR3 sequences, around 19% detected once. The sample consisted of blood. The origin of the receptors is a man aged 45-65 years with Graves' ophthalmopathy. The CDR3 runs from the conserved cysteine through the conserved F or W. The D gene is left open where the match is weak. The listing skips clone size in some rows; elsewhere it reads once, few, many or a size class.

J gene	V gene	D gene	clone size	CDR3 DNA	CDR3 protein
TRBJ1-5	TRBV5-1	-	few	TGCGCCAGCAGCTTTACGGGACACCCCGAGCAGCCCCAGCATTTT	CASSFTGHPEQPQHF
TRBJ2-3	TRBV3-1	TRBD2	few	TGTGCCAGCAGCCGGGGACTAGCGGGACGCTTCGATACGCAGTATTTT	CASSRGLAGRFDTQYF
TRBJ1-6	TRBV30	TRBD1	many	TGTGCCTGGAGTTCCCGGGCGAACAGGGGGGATTCACCCCTCCACTTT	CAWSSRANRGDSPLHF
TRBJ2-3	TRBV20-1	-	many	TGCAGTGCTGTAGGTTTCTATTCGGGCACAGATACGCAGTATTTT	CSAVGFYSGTDTQYF
TRBJ2-7	TRBV6-1	TRBD2	many	TGTGCCAGCAGTTACGGGACTAGCGCCTACGAGCAGTACTTC	CASSYGTSAYEQYF
TRBJ2-7	TRBV11-2	TRBD2	-	TGTGCCAGCAGGGGACTAGCGGGATCGGGTGAGCAGTACTTC	CASRGLAGSGEQYF
TRBJ2-3	TRBV6-1	TRBD1	many	TGTGCCAGCAGCGCAACAGGGGCCACCGATACGCAGTATTTT	CASSATGATDTQYF
TRBJ2-3	TRBV11-3	-	many	TGTGCCAGCAGCCTACAGGGTACCCGCACAGATACGCAGTATTTT	CASSLQGTRTDTQYF
TRBJ2-1	TRBV20-1	-	-	TGCAGTGCTAGCCTTGCCGGCGATGAGCAGTTCTTC	CSASLAGDEQFF
TRBJ2-1	TRBV28	-	many	TGTGCCAGCAGTTTAAGTGGGAACTACAATGAGCAGTTCTTC	CASSLSGNYNEQFF
TRBJ2-7	TRBV10-1	-	-	TGCGCCAGCAGTGAGTCACCGGAAAGAGAGCAGTACTTC	CASSESPEREQYF
TRBJ2-2	TRBV19	TRBD2	few	TGTGCCAGTAGTATAGATATGGGACTAGCGGGGAGTACGACGGGTCTCCGGGAGCTGTTTTTT	CASSIDMGLAGSTTGLRELFF
TRBJ2-1	TRBV6-1	TRBD2	-	TGTACCAGCAGTGAAAGGCCTAGCGGGTACAATGAGCAGTTCTTC	CTSSERPSGYNEQFF
TRBJ1-5	TRBV12-3/TRBV12-4	TRBD1	few	TGTGCCAGCAGTTTATCAGGACAGGGGGCTAATCAGCCCCAGCATTTT	CASSLSGQGANQPQHF
TRBJ2-7	TRBV6-2/TRBV6-3	TRBD2	few	TGTGCCAGCAGTCCTACCGGGACTAGCGGGTTCCCCTACGAGCAGTACTTC	CASSPTGTSGFPYEQYF
TRBJ2-7	TRBV7-6	-	-	TGTGCCAGCAGCTTAGCGGCGGGGACAGTCTCCTACGAGCAGTACTTC	CASSLAAGTVSYEQYF
TRBJ2-5	TRBV7-2	TRBD1	many	TGTGCCAGCAGCGAACAGGGGGTCTGGGACGGGACCCAGTACTTC	CASSEQGVWDGTQYF
TRBJ1-1	TRBV4-1	-	few	TGCGCCAGCAGCCAAGATTGGGGTTCAAGGGCTTTCTTT	CASSQDWGSRAFF
TRBJ2-1	TRBV7-3	-	-	TGTGCCAGCAGCTTCTCTGGACTGTCCAATGAGCAGTTCTTC	CASSFSGLSNEQFF
TRBJ2-3	TRBV6-2/TRBV6-3	TRBD1	many	TGTGCCAGCAGCGAGGGGGCAGGGAGATACACAGATACGCAGTATTTT	CASSEGAGRYTDTQYF
TRBJ2-1	TRBV3-1	TRBD2	-	TGTGCCAGCAGCCCTCTATTATCCGGACTAGCGGGAAACAATGAGCAGTTCTTC	CASSPLLSGLAGNNEQFF
TRBJ1-1	TRBV5-1	-	many	TGCGCCAGCAGTGAACAGGACAGCACTGAAGCTTTCTTT	CASSEQDSTEAFF
TRBJ2-1	TRBV5-4	-	few	TGTGCCAGCAGCTTGGACGGACTTTACAATGAGCAGTTCTTC	CASSLDGLYNEQFF
TRBJ1-5	TRBV19	-	-	TGTGCGGGCGGGGTCGGAAATCAGCCCCAGCATTTT	CAGGVGNQPQHF
TRBJ2-1	TRBV9	TRBD2	few	TGTGCCAGCAGCGTTACAGCGGGAGGGGGGACCGGTGAGCAGTTCTTC	CASSVTAGGGTGEQFF
TRBJ2-3	TRBV25-1	-	few	TGTGCCAGCAGTGAGCTCACTAGCTTGAGTGCAGATACGCAGTATTTT	CASSELTSLSADTQYF
TRBJ2-3	TRBV9	-	-	TGTGCCAGCAACTTGGCGGGTAGCACAGATACGCAGTATTTT	CASNLAGSTDTQYF
TRBJ2-4	TRBV28	TRBD1	many	TGTGCCAGCAGCCTTGGGGACAGGGAGGCCAAAAACATTCAGTACTTC	CASSLGDREAKNIQYF
TRBJ2-2	TRBV19	-	-	TGTGCCAGTACCCCTGGAGGTTGGGAGCTGTTTTTT	CASTPGGWELFF
TRBJ2-3	TRBV2	-	few	TGTGCAGGGGGGGGTCTTATCACAGATACGCAGTATTTT	CAGGGLITDTQYF